The sequence of this T cell receptor beta chain was determined in a study of OX40 agonist ivuxolimab in advanced cancers. Study context: Ivuxolimab, an agonist antibody against OX40 (CD134), was given to patients.

This clone came up a few times. The junction does not match germline at one end; this may be a read error. Germline CDR1 is MNHEY and CDR2 is SVGAGI. CDR3 length equals 11 residues. The table came from immunoSEQ multiplex PCR; TCRdb's copy has only in-frame clones and leaves some out. Among about 100,000 clones listed, 90% were seen once. V and J are TRBV6-5 and TRBJ1-2; 7 bases line up with TRBD1. This material consisted of CD4+ or CD8+ T cells sorted from blood, taken in a trial of the OX40 agonist ivuxolimab. The clonotype originates from an adult with an advanced solid tumor such as melanoma, head and neck, liver or kidney cancer. CDR3 bases: TGTGCCAGCAGGAACAGGGGAAGTCTCCTCTTC. Protein sequence: CASRNRGSLLF.